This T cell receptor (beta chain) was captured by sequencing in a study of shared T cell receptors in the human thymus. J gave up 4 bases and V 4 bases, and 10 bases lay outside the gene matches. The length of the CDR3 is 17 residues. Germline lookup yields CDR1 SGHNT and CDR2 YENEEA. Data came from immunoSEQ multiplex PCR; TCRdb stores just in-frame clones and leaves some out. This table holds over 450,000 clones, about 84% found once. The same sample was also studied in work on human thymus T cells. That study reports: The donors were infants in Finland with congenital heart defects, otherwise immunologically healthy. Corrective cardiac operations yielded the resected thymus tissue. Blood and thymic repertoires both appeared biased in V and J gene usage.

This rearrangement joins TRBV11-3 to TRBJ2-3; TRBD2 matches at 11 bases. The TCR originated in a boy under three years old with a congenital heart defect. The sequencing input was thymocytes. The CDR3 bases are TGTGCCAGCAGCTCTTTAACTAGCGGGAGCGCCGCAGATACGCAGTATTTT. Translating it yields CASSSLTSGSAADTQYF.